The next 22 T cell receptor beta chains were all read from a single sample in a study of Ad26.COV2.S vaccination and SARS-CoV-2 variants. Indicated treatment: 15 to 20 received Ad26.COV2.S at low or high dose, single or two shots; about 5 received placebo; per-sample allocation not given. Specimens were obtained on day 63 following the first vaccine or placebo injection. Method: immunoSEQ multiplex PCR; TCRdb's copy keeps in-frame clones and lacks some. The repertoire consists of around 450,000 clones, with approximately 92% occurring once and the leading ten covering approximately 2.5%. Sequences were derived from peripheral blood, sampled in a trial of Ad26.COV2.S vaccine versus placebo. The receptor source for this set is a person between 18 and 65 years old who received the Ad26.COV2.S COVID-19 vaccine or a placebo.

The chain couples TRBV5-1 to TRBJ1-1; weak D call: TRBD1 (6 bases). Germline V gives CDR1 SGHRS, CDR2 YFSETQ. The CDR3 sequence is 14 residues long. The V and J ends lost 2 bases and 2 bases respectively, with 10 bases between them. CDR3 DNA sequence: TGCGCCAGCAGCTTAGGGGGTATCAACACTGAAGCTTTCTTT. Translation gives CASSLGGINTEAFF.

This clone was detected only once. V usage is TRBV15 and J usage is TRBJ2-2; D unclear. V was trimmed by 4 bases and J by 4 bases, leaving 10 bases between them. Germline-derived CDR1 and CDR2 are LNHNV and YYDKDF (reference sequence). This CDR3 region has 14 residues. This chain's CDR3 is CATSKGLSTGELFF. In DNA, the CDR3 is TGTGCCACCAGCAAAGGCCTATCCACCGGGGAGCTGTTTTTT.

The chain is built from TRBV5-1 and TRBJ2-2; D possibly uses TRBD1 or TRBD2 (5 bases each). The CDR3 has 16 residues. Germline V gene sequence: CDR1 SGHRS, CDR2 YFSETQ. Trimming cost V 5 bases and J 6 bases, with 20 bases left between them. The CDR3 protein is CASRRSEGRGPGELFF. CDR3 DNA sequence: TGCGCCAGCAGGAGATCAGAGGGCCGGGGACCCGGGGAGCTGTTTTTT.

This rearrangement joins TRBV7-2 to TRBJ2-4; TRBD2 is a possible D gene (5 bases). V dropped 0 bases and J dropped 10 bases, with 16 bases sitting between them. The germline V gene has CDR1 SGHTA and CDR2 FQGNSA. This CDR3 is built from 15 residues. CDR3 in DNA: TGTGCCAGCAGCTTAGCCCCGGACTCTCATAGAATTCAGTACTTC. As protein: CASSLAPDSHRIQYF.

With respect to this clone: Within the sample, other DNA sequences also encode this same CDR3. The chain uses TRBV7-2 and TRBJ1-1; TRBD1 agrees at 7 bases. CDR3 length: 13 amino acids. Looked up from germline, CDR1 is SGHTA and CDR2 is FQGNSA. With V trimmed by 3 bases and J by 3 bases, 1 base remained unmatched. Written as DNA, the CDR3 is TGTGCCAGCAGCTTGAGGGGGCACACTGAAGCTTTCTTT. Amino acids: CASSLRGHTEAFF.

The chain uses TRBV15 and TRBJ2-7; possibly TRBD1 for D (6 bases). Trimming pared 4 bases from V and 0 bases from J, leaving 13 bases between. The germline CDR1 and CDR2 sequences are LNHNV and YYDKDF (reference sequence). This CDR3 spans 15 amino acids. CDR3 sequence: CATSKTGSSSYEQYF. In DNA form, the CDR3 reads TGTGCCACCAGCAAAACAGGGTCGAGCTCCTACGAGCAGTACTTC. Based on the CDR3 plus reference TRBV15 and TRBJ2-7, the full variable domain is DAMVIQNPRYQVTQFGKPVTLSCSQTLNHNVMYWYQQKSSQAPKLLFHYYDKDFNNEADTPDNFQSRRPNTSFCFLDIRSPGLGDTAMYLCATSKTGSSSYEQYFGPGTRLTVT.

The rearrangement joins TRBV29-1 to TRBJ2-3; 11 nucleotides agree with TRBD2. This CDR3 is built from 14 residues. The germline V gene encodes CDR1 SQVTM and CDR2 ANQGSEA. Trimming took 7 bases from V and 4 from J; bases not matched to a gene: 7. The DNA of the CDR3 is TGCAGCGGAATAGCGGGGGGGCTCCCAGATACGCAGTATTTT. Translated: CSGIAGGLPDTQYF.

The V call is TRBV19, the J call TRBJ1-2; 12 bases match TRBD1. With V trimmed by 3 bases and J by 8 bases, 7 bases remained unmatched. CDR3 length: 15 amino acids. The germline V gene encodes CDR1 LNHDA and CDR2 SQIVND (reference sequence). The CDR3, as DNA: TGTGCCAGTAGTATTTCGGGACAGGGGGCGCACGGCTACACCTTC. Its translation is CASSISGQGAHGYTF.

The chain employs TRBV6-5 and TRBJ1-6; no clear D gene. Trimming stripped 2 bases from V and 10 bases from J, with 6 bases between. The CDR3 has 12 residues. Looked up from germline, CDR1 is MNHEY and CDR2 is SVGAGI. As DNA, the CDR3 is TGTGCCAGCAGTTACGGAGACTCACCCCTCCACTTT. Translated, it gives CASSYGDSPLHF.

This clone was recorded once. The rearrangement uses TRBV19 and TRBJ2-2; 8 bases are shared with TRBD2. Losses at the gene ends were 8 bases for V and 6 bases for J; bases not matched to a gene: 14. The germline CDR1 and CDR2 sequences are LNHDA and SQIVND (reference sequence). The CDR3 extends over 16 amino acids. Here the CDR3 reads CASRRPGGPRAGELFF. CDR3 in DNA: TGTGCCAGTCGCCGTCCGGGAGGGCCGAGGGCCGGGGAGCTGTTTTTT.

The chain recombines TRBV4-1 with TRBJ1-5, with TRBD1 matching over 8 bases. The CDR3 is made up of 15 amino acids. The junction had 2 bases not matched to a gene; V was cut back by 1 base and J by 3 bases. Germline CDR1 MGHRA, CDR2 YSYEKL. The CDR3 spells CASSQGDRNNQPQHF. The DNA for the CDR3 is TGCGCCAGCAGCCAAGGGGACAGGAACAATCAGCCCCAGCATTTT.

J is TRBJ2-7 and V is TRBV18; D is possibly TRBD2 (5 bases). Between the trimmed V and J ends, which lost 4 bases and 3 bases, there was a span of 22 bases. Germline CDR1 reads KGHSH; CDR2 reads LQKENI. CDR3 length equals 17 residues. The CDR3 loop reads CASSLGPPWRVDYEQYV. The CDR3 bases are TGTGCCAGCTCACTCGGACCGCCCTGGCGGGTCGACTACGAGCAGTACGTC.

This clone was recorded once. The gene calls are TRBV6-2 or TRBV6-3 and TRBJ2-1; 12 bases match TRBD2. CDR3 length: 14 amino acids. V lost 6 bases and J lost 10; bases outside the gene matches: 7. Germline CDR1 and CDR2: MNHEY and SVGEGT. The CDR3 DNA reads as TGTGCCAGCAGCCCCCGGACTAGCGGGGAAGAGCAGTTCTTC. It codes for CASSPRTSGEEQFF.

The chain recombines TRBV27 with TRBJ2-5; 15 positions match TRBD2. The germline gives CDR1 MNHEY, CDR2 SMNVEV (reference sequence). The V and J ends lost 4 bases and 2 bases, in that order; junction bases with no gene match: 20. This CDR3 has 22 residues. The DNA of the CDR3 is TGTGCCAGCAGTTCTAGACAGGGCAAAGGACTAGCGGGAGGGAAGGGGCAAGAGACCCAGTACTTC. Amino acid sequence: CASSSRQGKGLAGGKGQETQYF.

The V gene is TRBV5-8, the J gene TRBJ1-5; D is undetermined. From germline, CDR1 is SGHTS and CDR2 YDEGEE. The CDR3 extends over 12 amino acids. V was cut by 4 bases and J by 5 bases, with 7 bases left in between. In DNA form, the CDR3 reads TGTGCCAGCAGCCTTATCTATCAGCCCCAGCATTTT. Its translation is CASSLIYQPQHF. Supplemented by reference TRBV5-8 and TRBJ1-5, the full variable domain reads EAGVTQSPTHLIKTRGQQATLRCSPISGHTSVYWYQQALGLGLQFLLWYDEGEERNRGNFPPRFSGRQFPNYSSELNVNALELEDSALYLCASSLIYQPQHFGDGTRLSIL.

The rearrangement uses TRBV20-1 and TRBJ2-1, with TRBD2 identical over 9 bases. The CDR3 extends over 16 amino acids. The V and J ends lost 3 bases and 2 bases, in that order; junction bases with no gene match: 8. In germline, CDR1 is DFQATT, CDR2 SNEGSKA (reference sequence). CDR3 loop: CSASDMRTSAYNEQFF. As DNA, the CDR3 is TGCAGTGCTAGTGATATGCGGACTAGCGCCTACAATGAGCAGTTCTTC.

This chain joins TRBV5-1 and TRBJ1-6; no clear D gene. The V and J ends lost 0 bases and 7 bases respectively, with 8 bases between them. Germline V gene lookup returns CDR1 SGHRS and CDR2 YFSETQ. The CDR3 extends over 14 amino acids. CDR3 amino acids: CASSLGLQNSPLHF. CDR3 sequence (DNA): TGCGCCAGCAGCTTGGGCCTACAGAATTCACCCCTCCACTTT.

The J gene is TRBJ1-6, the V gene TRBV18; D perhaps matches TRBD1 (5 bases). Per germline, CDR1 KGHSH and CDR2 LQKENI. The CDR3 loop spans 15 amino acids. The V gene lost 2 bases and the J gene lost 7 bases, with 12 bases spanning the gap. This CDR3 is CASSPFKGKNSPLHF. The CDR3 DNA sequence: TGTGCCAGCTCACCATTTAAGGGGAAGAATTCACCCCTCCACTTT.

This clone has a single count. The CDR3 DNA reads as TGTGCCAGCAGTGTCGGACTAGCGGGGCCCTACGAGCAGTACTTC. This encodes CASSVGLAGPYEQYF. This chain links TRBV28 with TRBJ2-7; 12 bases align to TRBD2. Germline trimming cut 5 bases from V and 2 bases from J; bases unmatched to any gene: 4. The germline V gene has CDR1 MDHEN and CDR2 SYDVKM. CDR3 length equals 15 residues.

This chain links TRBV6-5 with TRBJ2-7; possible D gene TRBD1, 5 bases. Trimming cost V 10 bases and J 6 bases, with 13 bases left between them. The CDR3 spans 11 residues. The V gene's germline CDR1 is MNHEY and CDR2 SVGAGI. CDR3 sequence (DNA): TGTGCCACAGACAGATCCGCCGAGCAGTACTTC. Protein: CATDRSAEQYF.

This chain joins TRBV28 and TRBJ1-5; tentative D call: TRBD1 (6 bases). V lost 8 bases, J lost 4 bases, and 15 bases lay in between. Per the germline V gene, CDR1 is MDHEN and CDR2 is SYDVKM. CDR3 length: 14 amino acids. CDR3 nucleotide sequence: TGTGCCAGCGGCTGGGGGGCGGGAAATCAGCCCCAGCATTTT. It codes for CASGWGAGNQPQHF.

The chain employs TRBV5-1 and TRBJ2-1; 9 bases agree with TRBD1. V trimming: 4 bases; J trimming: 3 bases; junction bases outside the gene matches: 5. Germline V gene sequence: CDR1 SGHRS, CDR2 YFSETQ. CDR3 length equals 15 residues. In DNA form, the CDR3 reads TGCGCCAGCAGCGGGGGACAGGGTATCTACAATGAGCAGTTCTTC. The encoded protein is CASSGGQGIYNEQFF. Filled out from reference TRBV5-1 and TRBJ2-1, the complete variable domain reads KAGVTQTPRYLIKTRGQQVTLSCSPISGHRSVSWYQQTPGQGLQFLFEYFSETQRNKGNFPGRFSGRQFSNSRSEMNVSTLELGDSALYLCASSGGQGIYNEQFFGPGTRLTVL.